The 2 T cell receptor beta chains below were found in one sample sequenced in a study of CD8+ T cells in alopecia areata. Treatment given: oral pan-JAK inhibitor, 5-10 mg twice daily. Once RNA had been extracted, it was reverse transcribed into cDNA to act as the sequencing template. Assay: immunoSEQ multiplex PCR; the TCRdb copy retains only in-frame clones and omits some. The profile shows 140,000 to 150,000 clones, less than 70% of them singletons. The source was CD8+ T cells sorted from blood, collected at week 4, from a patient treated with tofacitinib. These receptors were taken from a human donor with alopecia areata.

The table lists this clone with a few counts. The chain has TRBV10-3 and TRBJ2-7; no definite D call. The CDR3 covers 14 residues. Deletions cut 3 bases from V and 0 bases from J, with 9 bases between. Germline V lookup: CDR1 ENHRY, CDR2 SYGVKD. The CDR3 region is CAISDPPSSYEQYF. The CDR3 DNA is TGTGCCATCAGTGACCCTCCTAGCTCCTACGAGCAGTACTTC.

This clone was observed a single time. This chain links TRBV25-1 with TRBJ1-2; D possibly corresponds to TRBD1 (5 bases). This CDR3 has 14 amino acids. Germline-derived CDR1 and CDR2 are MGHDK and SYGVNS. CDR3 nucleotides: TGTGCACGGGGGGTAGGACGGACCAACTATGGCTACACCTTC. This gives the protein CARGVGRTNYGYTF.